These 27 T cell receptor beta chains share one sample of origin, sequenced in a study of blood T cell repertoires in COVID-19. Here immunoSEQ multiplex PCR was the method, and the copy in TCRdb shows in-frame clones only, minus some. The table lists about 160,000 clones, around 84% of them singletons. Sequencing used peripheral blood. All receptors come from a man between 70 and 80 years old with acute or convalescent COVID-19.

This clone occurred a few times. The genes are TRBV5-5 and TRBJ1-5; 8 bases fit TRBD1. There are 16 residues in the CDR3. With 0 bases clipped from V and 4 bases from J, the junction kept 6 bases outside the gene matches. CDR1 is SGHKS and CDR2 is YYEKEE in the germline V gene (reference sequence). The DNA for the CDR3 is TGTGCCAGCAGCTTGGGGCGGACAGGGCCGAATCAGCCCCAGCATTTT. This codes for CASSLGRTGPNQPQHF.

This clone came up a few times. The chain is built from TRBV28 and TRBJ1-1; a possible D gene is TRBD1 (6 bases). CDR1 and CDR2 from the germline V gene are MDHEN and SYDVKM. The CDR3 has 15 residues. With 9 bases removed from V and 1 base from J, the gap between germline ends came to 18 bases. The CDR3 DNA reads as TGTGCCAGTAGTCCCAACGGGGGGCGGAACACTGAAGCTTTCTTT. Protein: CASSPNGGRNTEAFF.

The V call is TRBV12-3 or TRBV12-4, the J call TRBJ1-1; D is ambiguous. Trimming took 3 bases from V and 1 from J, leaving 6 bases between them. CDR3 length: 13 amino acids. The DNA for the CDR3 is TGTGCCAGCAGTTTGACACAGAACACTGAAGCTTTCTTT. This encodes CASSLTQNTEAFF.

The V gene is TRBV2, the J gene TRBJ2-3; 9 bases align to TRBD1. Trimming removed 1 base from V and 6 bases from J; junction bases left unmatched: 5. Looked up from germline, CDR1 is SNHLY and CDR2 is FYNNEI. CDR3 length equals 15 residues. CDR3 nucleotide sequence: TGTGCCAGCAGTGAAGGGGGACAGGGAGTCGATACGCAGTATTTT. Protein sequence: CASSEGGQGVDTQYF. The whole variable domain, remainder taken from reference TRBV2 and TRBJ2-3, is EPEVTQTPSHQVTQMGQEVILRCVPISNHLYFYWYRQILGQKVEFLVSFYNNEISEKSEIFDDQFSVERPDGSNFTLKIRSTKLEDSAMYFCASSEGGQGVDTQYFGPGTRLTVL.

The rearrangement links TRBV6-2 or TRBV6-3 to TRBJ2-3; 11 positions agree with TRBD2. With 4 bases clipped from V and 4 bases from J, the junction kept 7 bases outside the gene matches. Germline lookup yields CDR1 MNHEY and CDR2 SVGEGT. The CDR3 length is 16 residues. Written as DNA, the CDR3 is TGTGCCAGCAGTTCTAGGACTAGCGGGCCCCCAGATACGCAGTATTTT. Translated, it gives CASSSRTSGPPDTQYF.

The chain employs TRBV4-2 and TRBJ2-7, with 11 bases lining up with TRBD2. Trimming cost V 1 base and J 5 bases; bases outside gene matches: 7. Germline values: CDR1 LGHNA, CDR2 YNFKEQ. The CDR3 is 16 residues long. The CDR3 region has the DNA TGTGCCAGCAGCCAAGGAAATAGCGGGGGGGGCGACGAGCAGTACTTC. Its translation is CASSQGNSGGGDEQYF.

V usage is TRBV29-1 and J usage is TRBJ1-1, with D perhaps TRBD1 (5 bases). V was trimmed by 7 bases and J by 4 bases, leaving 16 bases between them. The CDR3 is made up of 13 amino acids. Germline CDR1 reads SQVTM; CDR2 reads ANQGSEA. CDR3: CSACQGGGTEAFF. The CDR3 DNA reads TGCAGCGCTTGCCAGGGCGGGGGCACTGAAGCTTTCTTT. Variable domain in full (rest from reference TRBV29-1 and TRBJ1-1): SAVISQKPSRDICQRGTSLTIQCQVDSQVTMMFWYRQQPGQSLTLIATANQGSEATYESGFVIDKFPISRPNLTFSTLTVSNMSPEDSSIYLCSACQGGGTEAFFGQGTRLTVV.

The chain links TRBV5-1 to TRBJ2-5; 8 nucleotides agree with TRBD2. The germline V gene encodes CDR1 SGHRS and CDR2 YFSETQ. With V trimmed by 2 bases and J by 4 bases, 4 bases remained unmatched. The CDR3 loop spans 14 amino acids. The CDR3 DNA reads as TGCGCCAGCAGCTTTAACCGGGGGGGAGAGACCCAGTACTTC. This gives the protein CASSFNRGGETQYF.

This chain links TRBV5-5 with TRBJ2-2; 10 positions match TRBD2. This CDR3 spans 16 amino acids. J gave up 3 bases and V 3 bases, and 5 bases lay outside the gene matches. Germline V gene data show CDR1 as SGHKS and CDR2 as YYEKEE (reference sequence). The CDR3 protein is CASSSGTSVYTGELFF. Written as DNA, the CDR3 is TGTGCCAGCAGCTCGGGGACTAGCGTATACACCGGGGAGCTGTTTTTT.

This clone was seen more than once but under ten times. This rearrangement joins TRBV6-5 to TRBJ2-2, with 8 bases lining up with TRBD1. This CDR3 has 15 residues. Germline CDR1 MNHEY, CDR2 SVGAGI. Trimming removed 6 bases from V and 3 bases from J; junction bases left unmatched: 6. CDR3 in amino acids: CASSTDRGDTGELFF. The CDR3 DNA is TGTGCCAGCAGCACCGACAGGGGCGACACCGGGGAGCTGTTTTTT.

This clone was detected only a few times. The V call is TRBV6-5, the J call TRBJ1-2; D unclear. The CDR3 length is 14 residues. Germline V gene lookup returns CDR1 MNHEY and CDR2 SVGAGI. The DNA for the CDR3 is TGTGCTACCAGCAGTGCGGCGATGGCCTATGGCTACACCTTC. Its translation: CATSSAAMAYGYTF.

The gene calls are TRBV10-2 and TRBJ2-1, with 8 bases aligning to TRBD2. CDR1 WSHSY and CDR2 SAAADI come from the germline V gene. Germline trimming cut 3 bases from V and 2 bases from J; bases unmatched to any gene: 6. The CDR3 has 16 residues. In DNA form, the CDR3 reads TGCGCCAGCAGTGATCGGGTCGGGAGGGCCTACAATGAGCAGTTCTTC. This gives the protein CASSDRVGRAYNEQFF.

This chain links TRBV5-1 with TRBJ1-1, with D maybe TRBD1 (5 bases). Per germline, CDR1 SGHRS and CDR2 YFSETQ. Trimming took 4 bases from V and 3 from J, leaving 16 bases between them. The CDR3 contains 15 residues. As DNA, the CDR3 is TGCGCCAGCAGCCCACAGACAGTATGGGACACTGAAGCTTTCTTT. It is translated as CASSPQTVWDTEAFF.

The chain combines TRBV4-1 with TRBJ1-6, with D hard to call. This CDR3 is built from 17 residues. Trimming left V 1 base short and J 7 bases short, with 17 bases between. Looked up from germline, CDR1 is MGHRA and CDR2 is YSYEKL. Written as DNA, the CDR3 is TGCGCCAGCAGCCAAGCCCACGGTGGTGAACCCAATTCACCCCTCCACTTT. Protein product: CASSQAHGGEPNSPLHF.

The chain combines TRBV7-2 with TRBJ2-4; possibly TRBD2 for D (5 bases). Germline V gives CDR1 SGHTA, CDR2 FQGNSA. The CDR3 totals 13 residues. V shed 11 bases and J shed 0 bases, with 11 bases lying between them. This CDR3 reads CAGGGLAKNIQYF. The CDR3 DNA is TGTGCCGGCGGAGGTCTAGCCAAAAACATTCAGTACTTC.

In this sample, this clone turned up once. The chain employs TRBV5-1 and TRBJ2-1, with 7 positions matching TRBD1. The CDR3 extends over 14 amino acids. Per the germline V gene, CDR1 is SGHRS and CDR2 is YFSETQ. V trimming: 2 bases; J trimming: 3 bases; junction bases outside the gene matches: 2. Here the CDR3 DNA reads TGCGCCAGCAGCTTCCAGGGGGTCTACAATGAGCAGTTCTTC. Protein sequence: CASSFQGVYNEQFF.

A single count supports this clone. CDR3: CASSYDRDNSPLHF. The CDR3 DNA reads TGTGCCAGCAGTTACGACAGGGATAATTCACCCCTCCACTTT. The chain is built from TRBV27 and TRBJ1-6, with 7 bases lining up with TRBD1. The CDR3 is made up of 14 amino acids. Losses at the gene ends were 4 bases for V and 5 bases for J; bases not matched to a gene: 2. Germline CDR1 reads MNHEY; CDR2 reads SMNVEV (reference sequence).

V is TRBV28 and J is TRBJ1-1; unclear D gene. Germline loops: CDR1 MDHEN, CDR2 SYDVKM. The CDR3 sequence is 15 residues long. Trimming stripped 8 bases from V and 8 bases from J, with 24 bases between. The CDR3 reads CASFFAEANPNEAFF. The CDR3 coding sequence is TGTGCCAGCTTCTTTGCAGAGGCCAACCCAAACGAAGCTTTCTTT. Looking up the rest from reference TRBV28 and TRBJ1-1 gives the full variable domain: DVKVTQSSRYLVKRTGEKVFLECVQDMDHENMFWYRQDPGLGLRLIYFSYDVKMKEKGDIPEGYSVSREKKERFSLILESASTNQTSMYLCASFFAEANPNEAFFGQGTRLTVV.

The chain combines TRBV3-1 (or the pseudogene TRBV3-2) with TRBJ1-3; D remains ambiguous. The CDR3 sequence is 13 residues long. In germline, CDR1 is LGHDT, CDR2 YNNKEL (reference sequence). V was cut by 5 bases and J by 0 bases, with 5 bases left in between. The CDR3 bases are TGTGCCAGCAGCTACTCCTCTGGAAACACCATATATTTT. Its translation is CASSYSSGNTIYF.

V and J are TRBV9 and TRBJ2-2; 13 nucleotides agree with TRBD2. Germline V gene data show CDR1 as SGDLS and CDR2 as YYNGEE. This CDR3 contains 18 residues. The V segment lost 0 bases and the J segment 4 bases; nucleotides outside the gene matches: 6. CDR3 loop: CASSVGLAGGSGTGELFF. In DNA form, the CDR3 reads TGTGCCAGCAGCGTAGGACTAGCGGGGGGCTCGGGCACCGGGGAGCTGTTTTTT.

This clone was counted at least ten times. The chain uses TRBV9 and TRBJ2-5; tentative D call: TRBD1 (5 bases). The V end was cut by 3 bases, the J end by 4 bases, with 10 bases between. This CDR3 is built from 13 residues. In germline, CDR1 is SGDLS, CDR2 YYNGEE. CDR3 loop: CASSGAQGETQYF. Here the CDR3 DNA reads TGTGCCAGCAGCGGAGCCCAGGGAGAGACCCAGTACTTC.

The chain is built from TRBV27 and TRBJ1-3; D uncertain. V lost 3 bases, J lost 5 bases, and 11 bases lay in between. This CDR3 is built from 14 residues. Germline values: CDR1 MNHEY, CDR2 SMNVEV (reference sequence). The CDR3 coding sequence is TGTGCCAGCAGTTTGGGCATTGGAAGAAACACCATATATTTT. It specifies CASSLGIGRNTIYF.

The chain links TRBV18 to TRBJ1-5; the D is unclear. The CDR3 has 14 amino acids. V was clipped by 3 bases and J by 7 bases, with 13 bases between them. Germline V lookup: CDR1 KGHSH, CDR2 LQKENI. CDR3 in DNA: TGTGCCAGCTCACCTGGGGAGGTAGGGCAGCCCCAGCATTTT. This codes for CASSPGEVGQPQHF. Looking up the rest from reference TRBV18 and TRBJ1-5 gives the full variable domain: NAGVMQNPRHLVRRRGQEARLRCSPMKGHSHVYWYRQLPEEGLKFMVYLQKENIIDESGMPKERFSAEFPKEGPSILRIQQVVRGDSAAYFCASSPGEVGQPQHFGDGTRLSIL.

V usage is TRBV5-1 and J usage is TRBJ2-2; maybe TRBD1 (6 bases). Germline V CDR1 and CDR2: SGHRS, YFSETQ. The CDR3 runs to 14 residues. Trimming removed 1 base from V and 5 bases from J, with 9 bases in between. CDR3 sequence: CASSLTGNTGELFF. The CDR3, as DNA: TGCGCCAGCAGCTTGACAGGGAATACCGGGGAGCTGTTTTTT.

This CDR3 is CASSFSSGQGANTEAFF. The CDR3 DNA reads TGTGCCAGCAGTTTTTCATCCGGACAGGGGGCGAACACTGAAGCTTTCTTT. The chain links TRBV27 to TRBJ1-1; the match to TRBD1 covers 11 bases. The ends lost 3 bases at V and 1 base at J; junction bases unmatched: 7. The CDR3 is 17 residues long. From germline, CDR1 is MNHEY and CDR2 SMNVEV (reference sequence).

The CDR3 nucleotides are TGTGCCAGCAGCCTGGGACACTCTCCCTACGAGCAGTACTTC. Residues: CASSLGHSPYEQYF. The chain joins TRBV5-5 to TRBJ2-7, with D maybe TRBD1 (6 bases). CDR1 and CDR2 from the germline V gene are SGHKS and YYEKEE (reference sequence). The CDR3 is 14 amino acids. Trimming pared 4 bases from V and 2 bases from J, leaving 13 bases between.

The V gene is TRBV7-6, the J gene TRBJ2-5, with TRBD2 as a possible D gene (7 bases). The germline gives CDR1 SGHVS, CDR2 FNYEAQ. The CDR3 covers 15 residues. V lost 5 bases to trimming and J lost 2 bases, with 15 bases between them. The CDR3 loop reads CASSPLGGAQETQYF. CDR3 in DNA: TGTGCCAGCAGCCCGTTGGGGGGGGCTCAAGAGACCCAGTACTTC.